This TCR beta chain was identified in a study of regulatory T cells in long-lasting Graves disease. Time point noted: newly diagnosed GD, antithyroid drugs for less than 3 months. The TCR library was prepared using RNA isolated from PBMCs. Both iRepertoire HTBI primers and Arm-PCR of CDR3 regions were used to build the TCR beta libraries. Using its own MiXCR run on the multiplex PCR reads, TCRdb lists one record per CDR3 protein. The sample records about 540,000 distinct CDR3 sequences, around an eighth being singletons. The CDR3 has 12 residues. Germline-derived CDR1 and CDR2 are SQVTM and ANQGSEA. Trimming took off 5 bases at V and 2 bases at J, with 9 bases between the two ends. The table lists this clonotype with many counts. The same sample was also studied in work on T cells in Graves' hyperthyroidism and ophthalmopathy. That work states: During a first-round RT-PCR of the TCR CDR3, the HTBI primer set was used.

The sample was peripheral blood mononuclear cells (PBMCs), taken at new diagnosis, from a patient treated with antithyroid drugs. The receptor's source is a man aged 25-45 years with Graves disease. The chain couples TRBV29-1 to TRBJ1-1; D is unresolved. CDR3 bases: TGCAGCGTTTCCGGATCAAACACTGAAGCTTTCTTT. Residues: CSVSGSNTEAFF.